This T cell receptor beta chain was recovered during a study of T cell repertoires in cytomegalovirus infection. A note on this clonotype: Its antigen is undetermined.

J was trimmed by 1 base and V by 11 bases; bases with no gene match: 10. CDR3 length: 14 residues. One entry per CDR3 protein results from TCRdb running MiXCR on the reads. The table includes 900,000 to 950,000 distinct CDR3 sequences, less than 40% detected once. The sample in question was cultured CD8+ T cells from PBMCs, obtained from culture after CMV antigen stimulation. This chain joins TRBV12-3 or TRBV12-4 and TRBJ1-2; 7 nucleotides line up with TRBD1. The sequence derives from a human donor in good health (CMV status not recorded). Some clones in this sample may be carry-over from other donors' samples. This CDR3 reads CASSAGGFNYGYTF. DNA of the CDR3: TGTGCCTCTTCGGCAGGGGGATTTAACTATGGCTACACCTTC.